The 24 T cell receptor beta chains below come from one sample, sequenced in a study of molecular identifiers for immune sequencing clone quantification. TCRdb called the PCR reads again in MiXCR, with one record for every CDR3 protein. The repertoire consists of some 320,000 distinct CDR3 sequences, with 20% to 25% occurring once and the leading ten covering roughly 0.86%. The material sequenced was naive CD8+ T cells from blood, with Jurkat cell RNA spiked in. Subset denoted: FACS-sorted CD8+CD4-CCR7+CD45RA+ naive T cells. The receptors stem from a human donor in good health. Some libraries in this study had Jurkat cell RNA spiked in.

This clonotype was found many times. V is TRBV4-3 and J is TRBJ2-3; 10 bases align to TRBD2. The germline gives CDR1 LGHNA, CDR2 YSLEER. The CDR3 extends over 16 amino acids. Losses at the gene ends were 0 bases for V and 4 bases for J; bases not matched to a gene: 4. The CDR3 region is CASSQDASGSPDTQYF. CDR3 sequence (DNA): TGCGCCAGCAGCCAAGACGCTAGCGGGAGCCCAGATACGCAGTATTTT.

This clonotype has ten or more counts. The CDR3 bases are TGTGCCAGCAGGTCGACAGGGGCTAATGAAAAACTGTTTTTT. It translates to CASRSTGANEKLFF. The chain combines TRBV12-3 or TRBV12-4 with TRBJ1-4; TRBD1 aligns across 8 bases. The CDR3 runs 14 residues. V lost 6 bases to trimming and J lost 3 bases; unmatched junction nucleotides: 3.

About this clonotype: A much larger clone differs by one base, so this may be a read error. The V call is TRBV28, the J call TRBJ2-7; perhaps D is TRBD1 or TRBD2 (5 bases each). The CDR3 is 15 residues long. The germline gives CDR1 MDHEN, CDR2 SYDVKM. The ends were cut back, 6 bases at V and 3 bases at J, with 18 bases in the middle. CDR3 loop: CASRQPGRRIYEQYF. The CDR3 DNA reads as TGTGCCAGCAGGCAACCGGGGCGAAGGATCTACGAGCAGTACTTC. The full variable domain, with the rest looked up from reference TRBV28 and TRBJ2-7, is DVKVTQSSRYLVKRTGEKVFLECVQDMDHENMFWYRQDPGLGLRLIYFSYDVKMKEKGDIPEGYSVSREKKERFSLILESASTNQTSMYLCASRQPGRRIYEQYFGPGTRLTVT.

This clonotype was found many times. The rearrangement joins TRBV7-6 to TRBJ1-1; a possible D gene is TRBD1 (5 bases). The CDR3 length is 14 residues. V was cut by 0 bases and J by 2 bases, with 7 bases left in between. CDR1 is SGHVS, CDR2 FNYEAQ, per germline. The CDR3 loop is CASSLAGGNTEAFF. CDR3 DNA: TGTGCCAGCAGCTTAGCCGGGGGTAACACTGAAGCTTTCTTT.

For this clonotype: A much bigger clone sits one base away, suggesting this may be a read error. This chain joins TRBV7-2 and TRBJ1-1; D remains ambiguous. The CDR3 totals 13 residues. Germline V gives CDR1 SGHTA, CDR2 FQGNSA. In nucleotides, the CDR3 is TGTGCCAGCAGCTTAGAATTGAACACTGGAGCTTTCTTT. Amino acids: CASSLELNTGAFF.

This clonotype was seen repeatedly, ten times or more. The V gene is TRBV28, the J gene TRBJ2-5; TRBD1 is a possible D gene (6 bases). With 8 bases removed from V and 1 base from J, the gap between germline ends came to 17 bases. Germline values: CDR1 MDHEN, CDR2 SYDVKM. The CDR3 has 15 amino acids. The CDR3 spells CASGGNGGTQETQYF. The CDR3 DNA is TGTGCCAGCGGTGGTAATGGGGGCACCCAAGAGACCCAGTACTTC.

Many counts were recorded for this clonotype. The CDR3 loop is CASSLQLAPADTQYF. As DNA, the CDR3 is TGTGCCAGCAGCTTGCAACTAGCGCCGGCAGATACGCAGTATTTT. This sequence joins TRBV7-9 and TRBJ2-3, with 7 bases identical to TRBD2. This CDR3 has 15 residues. Unmatched junction bases numbered 7, after V lost 3 bases and J lost 4 bases. Germline values: CDR1 SEHNR, CDR2 FQNEAQ (reference sequence).

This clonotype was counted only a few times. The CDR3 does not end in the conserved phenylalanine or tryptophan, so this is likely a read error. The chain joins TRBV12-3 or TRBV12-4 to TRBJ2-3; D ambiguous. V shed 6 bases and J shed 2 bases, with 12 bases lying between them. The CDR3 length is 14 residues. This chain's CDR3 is CASRLGHPTDTQYS. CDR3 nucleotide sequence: TGTGCCAGCAGGCTCGGGCACCCCACAGATACGCAGTATTCT.

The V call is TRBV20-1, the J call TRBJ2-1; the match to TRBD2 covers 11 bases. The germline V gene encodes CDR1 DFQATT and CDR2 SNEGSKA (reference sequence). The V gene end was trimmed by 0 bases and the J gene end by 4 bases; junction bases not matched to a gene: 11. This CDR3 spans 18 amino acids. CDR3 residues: CSARDSKLAGVAYNEQFF. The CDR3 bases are TGCAGTGCTAGAGACTCGAAACTAGCGGGAGTGGCATACAATGAGCAGTTCTTC.

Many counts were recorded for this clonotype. CDR3 DNA sequence: TGTGCCAGCAGGGGGGTTAGCGGGAGCCCGGAAGATGAGCAGTTCTTC. Protein sequence: CASRGVSGSPEDEQFF. The rearrangement joins TRBV2 to TRBJ2-1; 9 nucleotides match TRBD2. V lost 6 bases and J lost 8; bases outside the gene matches: 14. Germline assignment: CDR1 SNHLY and CDR2 FYNNEI. This CDR3 contains 16 residues.

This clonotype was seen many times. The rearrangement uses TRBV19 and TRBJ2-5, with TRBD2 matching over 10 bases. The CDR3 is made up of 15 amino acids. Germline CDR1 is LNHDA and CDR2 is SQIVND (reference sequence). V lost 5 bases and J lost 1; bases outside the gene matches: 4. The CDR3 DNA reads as TGTGCCAGTAGTTCCGGACTAGCGGTCCAAGAGACCCAGTACTTC. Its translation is CASSSGLAVQETQYF.

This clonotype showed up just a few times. The CDR3 spells CASSELSGVSTDTQYF. Written as DNA, the CDR3 is TGTGCCAGCAGTGAACTGAGCGGAGTTAGCACAGATACGCAGTATTTT. The chain employs TRBV6-2 or TRBV6-3 and TRBJ2-3; the D gene is possibly TRBD2 (5 bases). This CDR3 spans 16 amino acids. Germline assignment: CDR1 MNHEY and CDR2 SVGEGT. Trimming removed 5 bases at V and 0 bases at J, with 15 bases between.

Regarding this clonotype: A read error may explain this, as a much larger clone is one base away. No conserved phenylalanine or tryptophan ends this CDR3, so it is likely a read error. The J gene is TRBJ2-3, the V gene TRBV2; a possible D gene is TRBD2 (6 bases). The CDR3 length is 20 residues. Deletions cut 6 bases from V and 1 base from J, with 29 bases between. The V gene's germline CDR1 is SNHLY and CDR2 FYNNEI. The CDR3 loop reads CASSGSLERAQNRGTDTQYS. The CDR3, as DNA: TGTGCCAGCAGCGGTTCTTTGGAGCGGGCCCAGAATCGAGGCACAGATACGCAGTATTCT.

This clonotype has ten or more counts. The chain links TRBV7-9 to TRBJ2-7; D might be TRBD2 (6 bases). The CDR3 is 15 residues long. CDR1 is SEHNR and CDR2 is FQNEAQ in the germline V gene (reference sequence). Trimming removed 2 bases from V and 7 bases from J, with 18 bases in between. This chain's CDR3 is CASSLPNEPAGEQYF. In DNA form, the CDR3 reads TGTGCCAGCAGCTTACCGAACGAGCCCGCGGGGGAGCAGTACTTC.

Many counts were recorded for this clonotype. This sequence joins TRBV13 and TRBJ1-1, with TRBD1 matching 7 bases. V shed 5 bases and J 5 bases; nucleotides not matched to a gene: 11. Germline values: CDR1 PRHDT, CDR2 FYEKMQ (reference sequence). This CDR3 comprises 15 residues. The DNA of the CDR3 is TGTGCCAGCAGCGCCCCCCAACAGGGGATAACTGAAGCTTTCTTT. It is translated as CASSAPQQGITEAFF. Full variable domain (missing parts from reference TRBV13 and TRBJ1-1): AAGVIQSPRHLIKEKRETATLKCYPIPRHDTVYWYQQGPGQDPQFLISFYEKMQSDKGSIPDRFSAQQFSDYHSELNMSSLELGDSALYFCASSAPQQGITEAFFGQGTRLTVV.

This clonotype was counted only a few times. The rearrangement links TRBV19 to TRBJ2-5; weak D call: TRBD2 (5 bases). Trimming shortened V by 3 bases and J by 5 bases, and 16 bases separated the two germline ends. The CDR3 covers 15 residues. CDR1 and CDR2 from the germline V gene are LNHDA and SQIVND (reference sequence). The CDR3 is CASSIASRGGETQYF. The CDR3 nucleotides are TGTGCCAGTAGTATTGCTAGCCGCGGCGGTGAGACCCAGTACTTC. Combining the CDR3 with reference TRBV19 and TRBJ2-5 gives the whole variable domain DGGITQSPKYLFRKEGQNVTLSCEQNLNHDAMYWYRQDPGQGLRLIYYSQIVNDFQKGDIAEGYSVSREKKESFPLTVTSAQKNPTAFYLCASSIASRGGETQYFGPGTRLLVL.

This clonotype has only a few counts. CDR3 sequence reads: CATSERQGRANYGYTF. The CDR3 bases are TGTGCCACCAGTGAGAGACAGGGAAGAGCTAACTATGGCTACACCTTC. V is TRBV24-1 and J is TRBJ1-2; 7 nucleotides align to TRBD1. Looked up from germline, CDR1 is KGHDR and CDR2 is SFDVKD. This CDR3 is built from 16 residues. J lost 0 bases, V lost 4 bases, and 7 bases had no gene match.

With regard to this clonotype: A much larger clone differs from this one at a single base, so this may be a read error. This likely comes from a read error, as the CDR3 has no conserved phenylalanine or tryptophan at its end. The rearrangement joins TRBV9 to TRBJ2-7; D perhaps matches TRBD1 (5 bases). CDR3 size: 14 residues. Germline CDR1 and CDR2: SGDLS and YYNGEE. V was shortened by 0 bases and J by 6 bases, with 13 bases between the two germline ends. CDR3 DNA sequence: TGTGCCAGCAGCGTAGTTGCAGGGTCGAGCGAGCAGTACTTA. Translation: CASSVVAGSSEQYL.

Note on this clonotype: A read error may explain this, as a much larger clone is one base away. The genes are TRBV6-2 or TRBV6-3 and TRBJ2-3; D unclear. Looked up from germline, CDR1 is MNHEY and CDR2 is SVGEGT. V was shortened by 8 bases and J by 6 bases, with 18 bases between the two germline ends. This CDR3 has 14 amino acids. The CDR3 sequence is CASCLHVRSDTQYF. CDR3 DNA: TGTGCCAGCTGTCTTCACGTAAGGAGCGATACGCAGTATTTT.

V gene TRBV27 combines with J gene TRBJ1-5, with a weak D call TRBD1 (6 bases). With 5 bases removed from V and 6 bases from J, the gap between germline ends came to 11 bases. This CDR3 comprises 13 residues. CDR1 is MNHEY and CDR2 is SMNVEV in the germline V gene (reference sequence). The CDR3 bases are TGTGCCAGCAGTATAAACAGGGTTCAGCCCCAGCATTTT. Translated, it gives CASSINRVQPQHF.

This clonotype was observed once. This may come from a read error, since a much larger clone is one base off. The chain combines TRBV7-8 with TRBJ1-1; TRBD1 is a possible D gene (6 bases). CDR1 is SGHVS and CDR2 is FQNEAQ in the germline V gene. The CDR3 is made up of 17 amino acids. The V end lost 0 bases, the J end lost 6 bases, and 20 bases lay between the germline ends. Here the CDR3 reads CASSLAWGRGEDAEAFF. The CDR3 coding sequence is TGTGCCAGCAGCTTAGCGTGGGGCAGGGGAGAGGACGCTGAAGCTTTCTTT.

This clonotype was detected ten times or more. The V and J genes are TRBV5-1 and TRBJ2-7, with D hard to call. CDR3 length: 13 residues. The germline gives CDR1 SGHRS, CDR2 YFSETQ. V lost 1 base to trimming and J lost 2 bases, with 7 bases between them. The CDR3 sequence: CASSLQDAYEQYF. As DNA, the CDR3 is TGCGCCAGCAGCTTGCAGGATGCCTACGAGCAGTACTTC.

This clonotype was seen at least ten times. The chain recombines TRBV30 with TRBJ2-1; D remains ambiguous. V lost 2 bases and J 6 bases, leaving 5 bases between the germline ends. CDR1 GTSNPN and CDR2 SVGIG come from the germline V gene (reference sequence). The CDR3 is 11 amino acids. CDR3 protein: CAWSSTNEQFF. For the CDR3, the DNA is TGTGCCTGGAGTTCTACCAATGAGCAGTTCTTC. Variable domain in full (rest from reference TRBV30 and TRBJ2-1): SQTIHQWPATLVQPVGSPLSLECTVEGTSNPNLYWYRQAAGRGLQLLFYSVGIGQISSEVPQNLSASRPQDRQFILSSKKLLLSDSGFYLCAWSSTNEQFFGPGTRLTVL.

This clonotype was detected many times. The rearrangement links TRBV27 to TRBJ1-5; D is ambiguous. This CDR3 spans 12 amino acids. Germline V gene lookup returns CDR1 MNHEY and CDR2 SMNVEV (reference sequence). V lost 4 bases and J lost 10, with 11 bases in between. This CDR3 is CASSSPMSPQHF. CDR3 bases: TGTGCCAGCAGTTCCCCCATGAGTCCCCAGCATTTT.